The 20 T cell receptor beta chains in this list originate from one sample, sequenced in a study of neurological immune-mediated disorders. In TCRdb, the 5' RACE reads were re-called with MiXCR into one record per CDR3 protein. The sample comprises tens of thousands of distinct CDR3 sequences, under 30% of which are singletons, and 30% rests with the top ten. Sequencing was carried out using CD4+ T cells from blood. These receptors all stem from a man in his fifties with HTLV-1-associated myelopathy (HAM/TSP).

This clonotype was seen repeatedly, ten times or more. CDR3 nucleotides: TGTGCCAGCAGCTTAAACAGGGAAACTGAAGCTTTCTTT. This codes for CASSLNRETEAFF. This chain links TRBV7-3 with TRBJ1-1; weak D call: TRBD1 (6 bases). Germline assignment: CDR1 SGHTA and CDR2 FQGTGA. The CDR3 runs to 13 residues. Trimming left V 1 base short and J 5 bases short, with 8 bases between.

A remark on this clonotype: The junction departs from the called germline gene at one end, perhaps through a read error. This chain connects TRBV7-2 to TRBJ2-6; perhaps TRBD1 as D (6 bases). The CDR3 runs to 16 residues. The germline V gene has CDR1 SGHTA and CDR2 FQGNSA. In DNA, the CDR3 is TGTGCCAGCAGCTCTGGACAGCTCGCTGGGGCCAAAGTCCTGACCTTC. This translates into CASSSGQLAGAKVLTF.

The CDR3 bases are TGTGCCAGCAGCCCCGGGACAGGGGTCACAGATACGCAGTATTTT. Its protein product is CASSPGTGVTDTQYF. The genes are TRBV11-1 and TRBJ2-3; 10 bases are shared with TRBD1. J lost 2 bases, V lost 5 bases, and 4 bases had no gene match. Per germline, CDR1 SGHAT and CDR2 FQDESV (reference sequence). The CDR3 runs 15 residues.

Ten or more counts support this clonotype. The chain employs TRBV5-5 and TRBJ2-6; D is perhaps TRBD2 (7 bases). CDR3 length: 18 amino acids. The germline V gene has CDR1 SGHKS and CDR2 YYEKEE (reference sequence). V lost 3 bases and J 0 bases, leaving 16 bases between the germline ends. CDR3 sequence: CASSSGGPLSSGANVLTF. The CDR3 coding sequence is TGTGCCAGCAGCTCCGGGGGGCCGTTGAGCTCTGGGGCCAACGTCCTGACTTTC. The whole variable domain, remainder taken from reference TRBV5-5 and TRBJ2-6, is DAGVTQSPTHLIKTRGQQVTLRCSPISGHKSVSWYQQVLGQGPQFIFQYYEKEERGRGNFPDRFSARQFPNYSSELNVNALLLGDSALYLCASSSGGPLSSGANVLTFGAGSRLTVL.

This clonotype was picked up many times. The chain carries TRBV9 and TRBJ2-7; possibly TRBD1 or TRBD2 for D (5 bases each). The CDR3 is 15 residues long. The germline V gene encodes CDR1 SGDLS and CDR2 YYNGEE. V lost 0 bases to trimming and J lost 7 bases, with 17 bases between them. CDR3 nucleotides: TGTGCCAGCAGCGTAGGGCTAGAACTTTGGGGGGAGCAGTACTTC. Its translation is CASSVGLELWGEQYF.

This clonotype was detected many times. The chain recombines TRBV3-1 with TRBJ2-1; no firm D call. Trimming took off 4 bases at V and 4 bases at J, with 5 bases between the two ends. This CDR3 has 12 residues. Germline V gene lookup returns CDR1 LGHDT and CDR2 YNNKEL (reference sequence). The CDR3: CASSPAYNEQFF. CDR3 nucleotide sequence: TGTGCCAGCAGCCCGGCATACAATGAGCAGTTCTTC.

The rearrangement joins TRBV20-1 to TRBJ2-1, with D perhaps TRBD1 or TRBD2 (6 bases each). Germline V gene data show CDR1 as DFQATT and CDR2 as SNEGSKA (reference sequence). V was trimmed by 3 bases and J by 2 bases, leaving 17 bases between them. The CDR3 is 16 residues long. The CDR3 here is CSARTLGGQAYNEQFF. The CDR3 coding sequence is TGCAGTGCTAGGACCTTGGGGGGCCAGGCCTACAATGAGCAGTTCTTC.

This clonotype has at least ten counts. The genes are TRBV12-3 or TRBV12-4 and TRBJ1-5, with D possibly being TRBD1 (6 bases). The CDR3 contains 14 residues. Trimming stripped 5 bases from V and 6 bases from J, with 14 bases between. In DNA, the CDR3 is TGTGCCAGCAGTCCACAGGGCCCCAGTCAGCCCCAGCATTTT. It yields the protein CASSPQGPSQPQHF.

The chain is built from TRBV12-3 or TRBV12-4 and TRBJ1-6; D might be TRBD1 (5 bases). Trimming left V 5 bases short and J 9 bases short, with 23 bases between. The CDR3 runs to 17 residues. The CDR3 DNA reads as TGTGCCAGCAGTCCTTTATCCCAGCAGGGCCGGGGTTCACCCCTCCACTTT. This codes for CASSPLSQQGRGSPLHF.

This clonotype was counted ten times or more. J is TRBJ1-1 and V is TRBV29-1; 7 bases map to TRBD1. The CDR3 length is 10 residues. V lost 7 bases and J lost 8; bases outside the gene matches: 4. Germline V gene sequence: CDR1 SQVTM, CDR2 ANQGSEA. The CDR3 DNA reads as TGCAGCGCCTCGGACAGGGAAGCTTTCTTT. As protein: CSASDREAFF.

The sample holds many counts of this clonotype. The chain combines TRBV5-1 with TRBJ2-7, with D hard to call. The CDR3 runs to 16 residues. Germline lookup yields CDR1 SGHRS and CDR2 YFSETQ. V lost 4 bases and J 2 bases, leaving 19 bases between the germline ends. DNA for the CDR3: TGCGCCAGCAGCCCAGGTAAACGCCAAGGAGCCTACGAGCAGTACTTC. Protein product: CASSPGKRQGAYEQYF. Full variable domain (missing parts from reference TRBV5-1 and TRBJ2-7): KAGVTQTPRYLIKTRGQQVTLSCSPISGHRSVSWYQQTPGQGLQFLFEYFSETQRNKGNFPGRFSGRQFSNSRSEMNVSTLELGDSALYLCASSPGKRQGAYEQYFGPGTRLTVT.

The sample holds many counts of this clonotype. The gene calls are TRBV10-3 and TRBJ2-2, with unresolved D. The germline V gene encodes CDR1 ENHRY and CDR2 SYGVKD. V lost 6 bases, J lost 0 bases, and 14 bases lay in between. This CDR3 has 16 residues. DNA of the CDR3: TGTGCCATCAGGAAAAGGACGGAAGCGAACACCGGGGAGCTGTTTTTT. It yields the protein CAIRKRTEANTGELFF.

This clonotype came up many times. This rearrangement joins TRBV6-5 to TRBJ1-6, with D uncertain. This CDR3 is built from 13 residues. The germline V and J ends were trimmed by 6 bases and 2 bases, with 5 bases remaining between them. CDR1 is MNHEY and CDR2 is SVGAGI in the germline V gene. The CDR3 reads CASRGTYNSPLHF. For the CDR3, the DNA is TGTGCCAGCAGGGGTACCTATAATTCACCCCTCCACTTT.

This clonotype has a count of ten or more. The chain links TRBV5-1 to TRBJ2-2, with D possibly matching TRBD2 (6 bases). CDR1 SGHRS and CDR2 YFSETQ come from the germline V gene. The CDR3 consists of 14 residues. Trimming removed 7 bases from V and 8 bases from J, with 18 bases in between. Written as DNA, the CDR3 is TGCGCCAGCTTCCACGGCGGGAATTCGGGGGAGCTGTTTTTT. Protein product: CASFHGGNSGELFF.

In this sample, this clonotype turned up many times. The rearrangement joins TRBV5-5 to TRBJ2-5; D may correspond to TRBD1 or TRBD2 (5 bases each). Trimming took off 4 bases at V and 1 base at J, with 14 bases between the two ends. This CDR3 is built from 15 residues. Germline loops: CDR1 SGHKS, CDR2 YYEKEE (reference sequence). CDR3 nucleotide sequence: TGTGCCAGCAGCCTCAGCCCCGGGACCCAAGAGACCCAGTACTTC. Its protein is CASSLSPGTQETQYF. Complete variable domain (other parts from reference TRBV5-5 and TRBJ2-5): DAGVTQSPTHLIKTRGQQVTLRCSPISGHKSVSWYQQVLGQGPQFIFQYYEKEERGRGNFPDRFSARQFPNYSSELNVNALLLGDSALYLCASSLSPGTQETQYFGPGTRLLVL.

The V and J genes are TRBV11-3 and TRBJ2-3; D perhaps matches TRBD2 (7 bases). The CDR3 contains 14 residues. Trimming stripped 6 bases from V and 6 bases from J, with 16 bases between. Germline loops: CDR1 SGHNT, CDR2 YENEEA. CDR3 in amino acids: CASSGGGGSDTQYF. The CDR3 nucleotides are TGTGCCAGCAGTGGGGGCGGGGGTTCGGATACGCAGTATTTT.

There are many counts of this clonotype. A junction boundary mismatches the germline segment, possibly from a read error. This sequence joins TRBV10-3 and TRBJ2-1; tentative D call: TRBD1 (7 bases). CDR3 size: 14 residues. CDR1 is ENHRY and CDR2 is SYGVKD in the germline V gene. In DNA form, the CDR3 reads TGTGCCGCGACGCAGGGGGGACTTTACATTGAGCAGTTCTTC. It yields the protein CAATQGGLYIEQFF.

At least ten counts were recorded for this clonotype. The rearrangement uses TRBV12-3 or TRBV12-4 and TRBJ2-7; 11 bases line up with TRBD1. With V trimmed by 3 bases and J by 6 bases, 1 base remained unmatched. The CDR3 runs 13 residues. CDR3 in amino acids: CASSFGTGGEQYF. DNA of the CDR3: TGTGCCAGCAGTTTTGGGACAGGGGGCGAGCAGTACTTC.

This clonotype was seen many times. This chain joins TRBV20-1 and TRBJ2-7; D is perhaps TRBD1 or TRBD2 (5 bases each). The CDR3 contains 12 residues. Germline V gene sequence: CDR1 DFQATT, CDR2 SNEGSKA (reference sequence). With 3 bases removed from V and 7 bases from J, the gap between germline ends came to 13 bases. The CDR3 is CSASLSGLEQYF. CDR3 coding DNA: TGCAGTGCTAGTCTTTCGGGGCTGGAGCAGTACTTC.

This clonotype occurred many times. This chain joins TRBV7-8 and TRBJ1-2; 8 bases match TRBD1. J was trimmed by 2 bases and V by 5 bases; bases with no gene match: 7. The CDR3 loop spans 15 amino acids. The germline V gene encodes CDR1 SGHVS and CDR2 FQNEAQ. The CDR3 is CASSLQRTGNYGYTF. The CDR3 DNA is TGTGCCAGCAGCCTCCAACGGACAGGGAACTATGGCTACACCTTC.